The sequence of this T cell receptor beta chain was determined in a study of T cell repertoires in cytomegalovirus infection. Study-level information: Recently identified HLA-C-restricted CMV epitopes and well-studied HLA-B-restricted CMV epitopes were used by the study. Public TCR beta signatures marked donors with CMV infection and the matching HLA.

General study findings and limits: Dominating the ex vivo response were HLA-C-restricted CMV-specific TCR beta clonotypes.

Details on this clonotype: The antigen is unknown.

CDR1 and CDR2 from the germline V gene are SGHVS and FNYEAQ. The CDR3 has 20 amino acids. The ends were cut back, 5 bases at V and 0 bases at J, with 27 bases in the middle. Via MiXCR, TCRdb re-called the reads, giving one row per CDR3 protein. The table lists about 60,000 distinct CDR3 sequences, around 20% of them singletons. Sequenced here: CD8+ T cells from cultured PBMCs, sampled from culture after CMV antigen stimulation. The chain carries TRBV7-6 and TRBJ2-3; a possible D gene is TRBD1 (5 bases). The clonotype comes from a human donor in good health (CMV status not recorded). Some clones in this sample may be carry-over from other donors' samples. In DNA form, the CDR3 reads TGTGCCAGCAGCCAATTTTCGAGCTACAGGAGCCTCACAAGCACAGATACGCAGTATTTT. Protein: CASSQFSSYRSLTSTDTQYF. Complete variable domain (other parts from reference TRBV7-6 and TRBJ2-3): GAGVSQSPRYKVTKRGQDVALRCDPISGHVSLYWYRQALGQGPEFLTYFNYEAQQDKSGLPNDRFSAERPEGSISTLTIQRTEQRDSAMYRCASSQFSSYRSLTSTDTQYFGPGTRLTVL.